The 21 T cell receptor beta chains reported below all come from one sample, sequenced in a study of blood T cell repertoires in COVID-19 (dated by TCRdb to 2018 to 2021). The library was built by means of the immunoSEQ multiplex PCR assay. Not all clones reach the TCRdb copy of this immuneACCESS table, which keeps in-frame sequences only. Checked studies attribute under half of the gap to unresolved V genes and leave the rest unexplained. The sample yields some 250,000 clones; over 65% were counted once. The biggest ten clones account for around 3.4% of the sample. The sample was peripheral blood. These receptors came from a woman of 80 years or more with acute or convalescent COVID-19.

The chain is built from TRBV19 and TRBJ2-2; D remains ambiguous. CDR3 size: 15 residues. The ends were cut back, 3 bases at V and 2 bases at J, with 10 bases in the middle. Germline-derived CDR1 and CDR2 are LNHDA and SQIVND (reference sequence). CDR3 loop: CASSIGEINTGELFF. CDR3 in DNA: TGTGCCAGTAGTATCGGAGAGATCAACACCGGGGAGCTGTTTTTT.

The chain has TRBV9 and TRBJ1-3, with 9 bases fitting TRBD1. Germline trimming cut 4 bases from V and 3 bases from J; bases unmatched to any gene: 8. The CDR3 length is 16 residues. Germline V CDR1 and CDR2: SGDLS, YYNGEE. The CDR3 is CASSLQTGGLGNTIYF. DNA for the CDR3: TGTGCCAGCAGCCTCCAGACAGGGGGACTTGGAAACACCATATATTTT.

A remark on this clone: The same CDR3 can be traced to other DNA sequences in this sample. The gene calls are TRBV18 and TRBJ1-1; 8 bases line up with TRBD1. Losses at the gene ends were 6 bases for V and 2 bases for J; bases not matched to a gene: 5. The CDR3 is 14 residues long. In germline, CDR1 is KGHSH, CDR2 LQKENI. The CDR3 DNA reads TGTGCCAGCTCGCGAGACAGGGGAAACACTGAAGCTTTCTTT. It yields the protein CASSRDRGNTEAFF.

The chain is built from TRBV3-1 (or the pseudogene TRBV3-2) and TRBJ1-1; the D gene is possibly TRBD1 (5 bases). This CDR3 contains 13 residues. V lost 1 base to trimming and J lost 4 bases, with 7 bases between them. In germline, CDR1 is LGHDT, CDR2 YNNKEL (reference sequence). CDR3 DNA: TGTGCCAGCAGCCAAGTGCAGGGCACTGAAGCTTTCTTT. This sequence encodes CASSQVQGTEAFF.

CDR3 DNA sequence: TGTGCCAGCAGTGAAGCGCCAGGGGGAGGTGCCAATCAGCCCCAGCATTTT. Translation gives CASSEAPGGGANQPQHF. This chain links TRBV6-1 with TRBJ1-5; 7 bases are shared with TRBD1. V gave up 0 bases and J gave up 3 bases; unmatched junction bases: 8. Germline loops: CDR1 MNHNS, CDR2 SASEGT. The CDR3 is made up of 17 amino acids.

This clone came up a few times. This chain joins TRBV3-1 (or the pseudogene TRBV3-2) and TRBJ1-1; D ambiguous. The CDR3 is made up of 13 amino acids. CDR1 and CDR2 (germline): LGHDT, YNNKEL (reference sequence). Trimming shortened V by 0 bases and J by 11 bases, and 13 bases separated the two germline ends. DNA for the CDR3: TGTGCCAGCAGCCAAGATAAGGCCGGAGGGGCTTTCTTT. This codes for CASSQDKAGGAFF.

In this sample, this clone turned up once. The CDR3 DNA is TGTGCCAGCAGCACTCGGGATCAGCCCCAGCATTTT. Amino acid sequence: CASSTRDQPQHF. The V call is TRBV7-2, the J call TRBJ1-5; D unresolved. CDR3 length: 12 residues. Germline CDR1 SGHTA, CDR2 FQGNSA. The ends were cut back, 5 bases at V and 5 bases at J, with 7 bases in the middle.

This clone was seen once. This sequence joins TRBV7-2 and TRBJ1-2, with 7 bases matching TRBD1. CDR3 length equals 14 residues. J gave up 3 bases and V 5 bases, and 6 bases lay outside the gene matches. Per germline, CDR1 SGHTA and CDR2 FQGNSA. DNA of the CDR3: TGTGCCAGCAGCCTTCCGGGACAGCACTATGGCTACACCTTC. It is translated as CASSLPGQHYGYTF.

The rearrangement links TRBV19 to TRBJ2-1; 9 positions agree with TRBD2. The germline gives CDR1 LNHDA, CDR2 SQIVND (reference sequence). CDR3 size: 15 residues. The V and J ends lost 1 base and 8 bases, in that order; junction bases with no gene match: 6. CDR3 DNA: TGTGCCAGTAGTATAGGTAGCGGGGGTCAACATGAGCAGTTCTTC. Amino acid sequence: CASSIGSGGQHEQFF.

The V and J genes are TRBV7-9 and TRBJ2-3, with a tentative D call TRBD2 (5 bases). Germline V CDR1 and CDR2: SEHNR, FQNEAQ (reference sequence). Between the trimmed V and J ends, which lost 5 bases and 0 bases, there was a span of 15 bases. CDR3 length equals 16 residues. The CDR3 protein is CASSPRTHSSTDTQYF. The CDR3 DNA sequence: TGTGCCAGCAGCCCCCGGACTCACTCTAGCACAGATACGCAGTATTTT.

In DNA form, the CDR3 reads TGTGCCAGTAGTATTAAATTAGGGACAGGGGGCTTATGGCCCACGATCGAAGCTTTCTTT. Amino acid sequence: CASSIKLGTGGLWPTIEAFF. V is TRBV19 and J is TRBJ1-1; 12 bases line up with TRBD1. Germline assignment: CDR1 LNHDA and CDR2 SQIVND (reference sequence). This CDR3 has 20 residues. V shed 3 bases and J 8 bases; nucleotides not matched to a gene: 22.

The genes are TRBV6-5 and TRBJ1-3, with 11 bases lining up with TRBD1. This CDR3 is built from 15 residues. V shed 6 bases, J shed 7 bases, and the junction held 8 bases outside the gene matches. The germline CDR1 and CDR2 sequences are MNHEY and SVGAGI. CDR3 in amino acids: CASRGADRGRNTIYF. The CDR3 DNA reads as TGTGCCAGCAGGGGGGCGGACAGGGGGCGGAACACCATATATTTT.

The chain employs TRBV6-5 and TRBJ1-1; D gene unclear. The CDR3 runs to 14 residues. Germline V CDR1 and CDR2: MNHEY, SVGAGI. Deletions cut 7 bases from V and 1 base from J, with 13 bases between. The CDR3 region has the DNA TGTGCCAGCACTCCGACACCGACGAACACTGAAGCTTTCTTT. Its protein is CASTPTPTNTEAFF.

The chain links TRBV6-5 to TRBJ1-4, with a tentative D call TRBD1 (5 bases). The V gene lost 5 bases and the J gene lost 8 bases, with 15 bases spanning the gap. There are 14 residues in the CDR3. CDR1 is MNHEY, CDR2 SVGAGI, per germline. CDR3 amino acids: CASSLRGVGEKLFF. CDR3 DNA sequence: TGTGCCAGCAGTCTTCGGGGGGTGGGCGAAAAACTGTTTTTT.

The V and J genes are TRBV3-1 (or the pseudogene TRBV3-2) and TRBJ1-5, with D possibly being TRBD1 (5 bases). This CDR3 has 15 amino acids. V was trimmed by 3 bases and J by 6 bases, leaving 15 bases between them. CDR1 is LGHDT and CDR2 is YNNKEL in the germline V gene (reference sequence). Written as DNA, the CDR3 is TGTGCCAGCAGCCAGGGGTCAGGGTGGGTTCAGCCCCAGCATTTT. Its protein product is CASSQGSGWVQPQHF.

Concerning this clone itself: In the same sample, other DNA sequences code for this CDR3. The chain is built from TRBV7-3 and TRBJ1-1; TRBD1 matches at 7 bases. Looked up from germline, CDR1 is SGHTA and CDR2 is FQGTGA. V lost 5 bases, J lost 3 bases, and 3 bases stayed unmatched. The length of the CDR3 is 13 residues. The DNA of the CDR3 is TGTGCCAGCAGCCGGACAGGCTACACTGAAGCTTTCTTT. Encoded protein: CASSRTGYTEAFF.

This rearrangement joins TRBV6-5 to TRBJ2-1; TRBD2 matches at 9 bases. The CDR3 is 15 amino acids. Trimming at V came to 0 bases and at J to 8 bases, leaving 5 bases not matched to a gene. The germline V gene has CDR1 MNHEY and CDR2 SVGAGI. The chain's CDR3 is CASSYSTSGIYEQFF. CDR3 sequence (DNA): TGTGCCAGCAGTTACTCGACTAGCGGTATATATGAGCAGTTCTTC.

The chain links TRBV19 to TRBJ2-2, with D possibly being TRBD1 (5 bases). Per the germline V gene, CDR1 is LNHDA and CDR2 is SQIVND (reference sequence). This CDR3 has 14 residues. Trimming took 4 bases from V and 1 from J, leaving 7 bases between them. For the CDR3, the DNA is TGTGCCAGTAGTAGAACAGGGAACACCGGGGAGCTGTTTTTT. It yields the protein CASSRTGNTGELFF.

The genes are TRBV5-1 and TRBJ2-3, with 11 bases that match TRBD2. V shed 5 bases and J 4 bases; nucleotides not matched to a gene: 6. Germline CDR1 is SGHRS and CDR2 is YFSETQ. The CDR3 runs 15 residues. Here the CDR3 reads CASSLTSGIPDTQYF. The CDR3 DNA reads TGCGCCAGCAGTTTGACTAGCGGGATTCCAGATACGCAGTATTTT.

This sequence joins TRBV29-1 and TRBJ1-2; 8 nucleotides match TRBD1. The V gene's germline CDR1 is SQVTM and CDR2 ANQGSEA. V shed 4 bases and J 1 base; nucleotides not matched to a gene: 8. This CDR3 spans 15 amino acids. Written as DNA, the CDR3 is TGCAGCGTTGTGGACAGGGCGAAGAGTAACTATGGCTACACCTTC. Protein sequence: CSVVDRAKSNYGYTF. Drawing the rest from reference TRBV29-1 and TRBJ1-2, the complete variable domain is SAVISQKPSRDICQRGTSLTIQCQVDSQVTMMFWYRQQPGQSLTLIATANQGSEATYESGFVIDKFPISRPNLTFSTLTVSNMSPEDSSIYLCSVVDRAKSNYGYTFGSGTRLTVV.

The chain recombines TRBV11-3 with TRBJ2-1; TRBD2 is a possible D gene (6 bases). Germline values: CDR1 SGHNT, CDR2 YENEEA. V gave up 5 bases and J gave up 4 bases, with 15 bases separating them. The CDR3 totals 15 residues. The CDR3 nucleotides read TGTGCCAGCAGCCAGGAAGGGGACTTGTACAATGAGCAGTTCTTC. Its protein product is CASSQEGDLYNEQFF.